The 16 T cell receptor beta chains below all came from one sample that was sequenced in a study of T cell repertoires in ileal Crohn's disease. TCRdb keeps only in-frame clones here, not all; method: immunoSEQ multiplex PCR. The repertoire holds around 5,800 clones, with over 70% as singletons. Sequencing was carried out using ileal tissue. These receptors all come from an adult with Crohn's disease.

This sequence joins TRBV11-1 and TRBJ2-7; TRBD2 might be the D (7 bases). The length of the CDR3 is 14 residues. The V end was cut by 0 bases, the J end by 6 bases, with 12 bases between. The germline CDR1 and CDR2 sequences are SGHAT and FQDESV (reference sequence). This chain's CDR3 is CASSLAGGRREQYF. In nucleotides, the CDR3 is TGTGCCAGCAGCTTAGCGGGGGGGCGTCGCGAGCAGTACTTC.

A remark on this clone: The junction does not match germline at one end; this may be a read error. The chain joins TRBV5-4 to TRBJ1-5; the match to TRBD1 covers 7 bases. Germline CDR1 reads SGHNT; CDR2 reads YYREEE (reference sequence). This CDR3 has 15 amino acids. The CDR3 loop reads CASSLVQGRNRPQHF. Here the CDR3 DNA reads TGTGCCAGCAGCTTGGTACAGGGGAGGAATCGGCCCCAGCATTTT.

This clone was seen a single time. The gene calls are TRBV28 and TRBJ2-3, with D possibly being TRBD2 (6 bases). There are 17 residues in the CDR3. CDR1 is MDHEN, CDR2 SYDVKM, per germline. Trimming cost V 5 bases and J 2 bases, with 20 bases left between them. DNA for the CDR3: TGTGCCAGCAGTCCGCTCCGGAGGGAACGAGACACAGATACGCAGTATTTT. This codes for CASSPLRRERDTDTQYF.

V usage is TRBV6-1 and J usage is TRBJ2-7; no clear D gene. Trimming cost V 3 bases and J 3 bases, with 15 bases left between them. This CDR3 region has 15 residues. The germline V gene encodes CDR1 MNHNS and CDR2 SASEGT. This chain's CDR3 is CASSEGSGDYYEQYF. The CDR3 region has the DNA TGTGCCAGCAGTGAGGGCTCAGGCGATTACTACGAGCAGTACTTC.

This chain links TRBV11-2 with TRBJ2-3; D uncertain. CDR3 length: 14 amino acids. Deletions cut 1 base from V and 2 bases from J, with 7 bases between. Germline V CDR1 and CDR2: SGHAT, FQNNGV. The CDR3 DNA reads as TGTGCCAGCAGCTTAGCCAGAACCACAGATACGCAGTATTTT. Protein: CASSLARTTDTQYF.

The chain carries TRBV7-3 and TRBJ1-1; tentative D call: TRBD1 (5 bases). The germline CDR1 and CDR2 sequences are SGHTA and FQGTGA. Trimming took off 8 bases at V and 1 base at J, with 8 bases between the two ends. The CDR3 is 12 residues long. The chain's CDR3 is CASGAGNTEAFF. DNA for the CDR3: TGTGCCAGCGGGGCAGGGAACACTGAAGCTTTCTTT.

This clone has only one observation. The chain couples TRBV27 to TRBJ1-4; the D gene is possibly TRBD1 (6 bases). Per germline, CDR1 MNHEY and CDR2 SMNVEV (reference sequence). V lost 4 bases and J 1 base, leaving 16 bases between the germline ends. The CDR3 totals 17 residues. CDR3 DNA sequence: TGTGCCAGCAGTTGGACCCCCCCGGACAGAACTAATGAAAAACTGTTTTTT. As protein: CASSWTPPDRTNEKLFF.

The chain uses TRBV6-1 and TRBJ2-7, with D maybe TRBD1 (6 bases). This CDR3 region has 14 residues. Germline V lookup: CDR1 MNHNS, CDR2 SASEGT. Trimming took 0 bases from V and 0 from J, leaving 6 bases between them. The CDR3 is CASSEAGGSYEQYF. DNA of the CDR3: TGTGCCAGCAGTGAAGCAGGGGGCTCCTACGAGCAGTACTTC.

The chain recombines TRBV21-1 with TRBJ2-5; the D call of TRBD2 is as the table states it, not checked on the DNA. TRBV21-1 is shown as a pseudogene. The length of the CDR3 is 16 residues. Here the CDR3 reads CASRLNFSIPRETQYF. The CDR3 DNA sequence: TGTGCCAGCAGGTTAAATTTCAGCATTCCGAGGGAGACCCAGTACTTC.

The chain carries TRBV19 and TRBJ2-3, with D possibly matching TRBD1 (6 bases). The CDR3 covers 14 residues. Per germline, CDR1 LNHDA and CDR2 SQIVND (reference sequence). The germline V and J ends were trimmed by 6 bases and 8 bases, with 18 bases remaining between them. The CDR3 sequence: CASRMAGESRTQYF. The CDR3, as DNA: TGTGCCAGTAGAATGGCAGGGGAGTCACGTACGCAGTATTTT.

This rearrangement joins TRBV5-8 to TRBJ1-3; D is possibly TRBD1 (5 bases). Germline V lookup: CDR1 SGHTS, CDR2 YDEGEE. The CDR3 is 14 residues long. Trimming shortened V by 4 bases and J by 0 bases, and 8 bases separated the two germline ends. CDR3 amino acids: CASSRGSSGNTIYF. The CDR3 DNA is TGTGCCAGCAGCCGGGGGTCCTCTGGAAACACCATATATTTT.

V is TRBV19 and J is TRBJ1-4; D call uncertain. This CDR3 is 15 amino acids long. Germline V lookup: CDR1 LNHDA, CDR2 SQIVND (reference sequence). Trimming took off 3 bases at V and 3 bases at J, with 11 bases between the two ends. CDR3 residues: CASSIGETSNEKLFF. CDR3 nucleotide sequence: TGTGCCAGTAGTATTGGGGAGACTTCTAATGAAAAACTGTTTTTT. The full variable domain, in which reference TRBV19 and TRBJ1-4 provide the parts outside the CDR3, is DGGITQSPKYLFRKEGQNVTLSCEQNLNHDAMYWYRQDPGQGLRLIYYSQIVNDFQKGDIAEGYSVSREKKESFPLTVTSAQKNPTAFYLCASSIGETSNEKLFFGSGTQLSVL.

This chain connects TRBV6-1 to TRBJ1-4; weak D call: TRBD1 (6 bases). V was trimmed by 6 bases and J by 8 bases, leaving 13 bases between them. The germline gives CDR1 MNHNS, CDR2 SASEGT. The length of the CDR3 is 13 residues. The CDR3 loop reads CASRRQVSEKLFF. CDR3 nucleotides: TGTGCCAGCAGGAGACAGGTTTCAGAAAAACTGTTTTTT.

The chain has TRBV7-2 and TRBJ2-6; 7 bases are shared with TRBD1. V was clipped by 2 bases and J by 2 bases; unmatched bases: 0. This CDR3 is 15 amino acids long. The V gene's germline CDR1 is SGHTA and CDR2 FQGNSA. The CDR3 reads CASSLQGAGANVLTF. CDR3 bases: TGTGCCAGCAGCTTACAGGGGGCTGGGGCCAACGTCCTGACTTTC.

This chain connects TRBV9 to TRBJ2-1, with TRBD1 matching 10 bases. Germline V CDR1 and CDR2: SGDLS, YYNGEE. The CDR3 is 13 residues long. J was trimmed by 6 bases and V by 8 bases; bases with no gene match: 5. The CDR3 coding sequence is TGTGCCAGTGACAGGGGGCCCCTCAATGAGCAGTTCTTC. It codes for CASDRGPLNEQFF.

The CDR3 region is CAWSVKAGSAYNEQFF. The CDR3 DNA sequence: TGTGCCTGGAGTGTTAAGGCGGGGTCAGCCTACAATGAGCAGTTCTTC. This chain uses TRBV30 with TRBJ2-1; D perhaps matches TRBD2 (6 bases). Germline CDR1 reads GTSNPN; CDR2 reads SVGIG (reference sequence). Trimming cost V 0 bases and J 2 bases, with 14 bases left between them. There are 16 residues in the CDR3.